The entry that follows covers one T cell receptor (beta chain) sequence. Its antigen is not identified. This sample is part of a study of siplizumab effects on memory and regulatory T cells. Study-wide results and caveats: No assignable naive or memory phenotype existed for roughly 80-97% of proliferating CD4+ or CD8+ clones. Memory cells seemed less diverse than naive T cells, which seemed major alloresponse contributors. Under siplizumab, alloreactive sequences traced to unstimulated CD4+ memory cells were significantly reduced. The study did not confirm that proliferating Tregs from siplizumab cultures were suppressive.

This table comes from immunoSEQ multiplex PCR, and its TCRdb copy is limited to in-frame clones, with some not included. The data show roughly 100,000 clones, with just over 90% seen just once and around 0.29% held by the top ten. Specimen: CD4+ T cells sorted from blood. The clonotype comes from a human donor in good health.

CDR3 sequence: CSVGGSPFPGQSGYTF. The DNA for the CDR3 is TGCAGCGTTGGAGGTTCCCCATTTCCGGGACAGAGCGGCTACACCTTC. The chain has TRBV29-1 and TRBJ1-2; TRBD1 agrees at 7 bases. Germline V gene lookup returns CDR1 SQVTM and CDR2 ANQGSEA. The ends lost 4 bases at V and 8 bases at J; junction bases unmatched: 19. The length of the CDR3 is 16 residues.